One sample yielded the 28 T cell receptor beta chains listed below, sequenced in a study of blood T cell repertoires in COVID-19. TCRdb keeps only in-frame clones here, not all; method: immunoSEQ multiplex PCR. The sample lists about 110,000 clones; 71% were seen once. The specimen was peripheral blood. The receptors shown here come from a human donor with acute or convalescent COVID-19. The donor label of this sample is uncertain.

The rearrangement links TRBV3-1 (or the pseudogene TRBV3-2) to TRBJ1-2; D call uncertain. V lost 1 base to trimming and J lost 4 bases, with 7 bases between them. Germline values: CDR1 LGHDT, CDR2 YNNKEL (reference sequence). The CDR3 runs 13 residues. The DNA of the CDR3 is TGTGCCAGCAGCCAAGGAACAGCCTATGGCTACACCTTC. Encoded protein: CASSQGTAYGYTF.

V gene TRBV12-3 or TRBV12-4 combines with J gene TRBJ1-2; TRBD1 is a possible D gene (6 bases). Trimming removed 4 bases from V and 8 bases from J, with 14 bases in between. The CDR3 runs to 13 residues. The CDR3 here is CASSSAGGVGYTF. In DNA, the CDR3 is TGTGCCAGCAGTTCCGCGGGGGGCGTCGGCTACACCTTC.

This clone was recorded a few times. The V call is TRBV14, the J call TRBJ1-2, with a weak D call TRBD1 (6 bases). V was shortened by 4 bases and J by 3 bases, with 12 bases between the two germline ends. The CDR3 consists of 14 residues. Per germline, CDR1 SGHDN and CDR2 FVKESK. Here the CDR3 DNA reads TGTGCCAGCAGCCGAGGACAGTACGACTATGGCTACACCTTC. Translation gives CASSRGQYDYGYTF.

This chain joins TRBV30 and TRBJ1-3; 8 bases match TRBD1. The ends lost 8 bases at V and 2 bases at J; junction bases unmatched: 5. The CDR3 loop spans 13 amino acids. In germline, CDR1 is GTSNPN, CDR2 SVGIG (reference sequence). CDR3 DNA: TGTGCCGGACAGGGAGTGGCTGGAAACACCATATATTTT. Translating it yields CAGQGVAGNTIYF.

On this clone: Other DNA sequences in this specimen translate into the identical CDR3. The genes are TRBV24-1 and TRBJ2-1, with D maybe TRBD2 (6 bases). Trimming removed 5 bases from V and 1 base from J, with 8 bases in between. Germline V gene data show CDR1 as KGHDR and CDR2 as SFDVKD. The CDR3 spans 14 residues. In DNA form, the CDR3 reads TGTGCCACCAGTGTCGGGGGTTCCTACAATGAGCAGTTCTTC. As protein: CATSVGGSYNEQFF.

The chain links TRBV2 to TRBJ1-5; no clear D. CDR1 is SNHLY and CDR2 is FYNNEI in the germline V gene. Trimming took 5 bases from V and 1 from J, leaving 9 bases between them. The CDR3 length is 14 residues. This CDR3 reads CASSLRLSNQPQHF. In nucleotides, the CDR3 is TGTGCCAGCAGTCTCAGGCTAAGCAATCAGCCCCAGCATTTT.

The sample holds a few counts of this clone. The V and J genes are TRBV23-1 and TRBJ2-7; 12 nucleotides line up with TRBD1. Being an ORF, TRBV23-1 has a function that is uncertain. The CDR3 is 15 amino acids. J was trimmed by 9 bases and V by 2 bases; bases with no gene match: 8. The chain's CDR3 is CASSQGDRGPRTQYV. DNA for the CDR3: TGCGCCAGCAGTCAAGGGGACAGGGGGCCCCGGACGCAGTACGTC.

V is TRBV2 and J is TRBJ1-5; D unclear. CDR1 SNHLY and CDR2 FYNNEI come from the germline V gene. V gave up 0 bases and J gave up 1 base, with 7 bases separating them. This CDR3 region has 15 residues. In nucleotides, the CDR3 is TGTGCCAGCAGTGAAGCGCGCACCAGCAATCAGCCCCAGCATTTT. Its translation: CASSEARTSNQPQHF.

The chain couples TRBV18 to TRBJ1-2, with 8 nucleotides matching TRBD1. CDR1 KGHSH and CDR2 LQKENI come from the germline V gene. The trim removed 2 bases at V and 9 bases at J, leaving 5 bases unmatched. CDR3 length equals 13 residues. Here the CDR3 reads CASSPDRGPRYTF. The CDR3, as DNA: TGTGCCAGCTCACCAGACAGGGGCCCCCGCTACACCTTC. The entire variable domain, with the rest obtained from reference TRBV18 and TRBJ1-2, is as follows: NAGVMQNPRHLVRRRGQEARLRCSPMKGHSHVYWYRQLPEEGLKFMVYLQKENIIDESGMPKERFSAEFPKEGPSILRIQQVVRGDSAAYFCASSPDRGPRYTFGSGTRLTVV.

The V gene is TRBV15, the J gene TRBJ1-4; the D gene is possibly TRBD1 (6 bases). V lost 3 bases, J lost 7 bases, and 21 bases lay in between. The germline gives CDR1 LNHNV, CDR2 YYDKDF (reference sequence). CDR3 length: 17 amino acids. The CDR3 bases are TGTGCCACCAGCAGTCTCAGGGAAATAAGGGGGGGTGAAAAACTGTTTTTT. Translation: CATSSLREIRGGEKLFF.

V usage is TRBV7-8 and J usage is TRBJ1-5; no reliable D call. Deletions cut 4 bases from V and 0 bases from J, with 7 bases between. The CDR3 is 14 amino acids. CDR1 SGHVS and CDR2 FQNEAQ come from the germline V gene. This CDR3 is CASSSPGSNQPQHF. Here the CDR3 DNA reads TGTGCCAGCAGCTCGCCGGGTAGCAATCAGCCCCAGCATTTT.

The CDR3 sequence is CASSLGIQGVSPLHF. DNA for the CDR3: TGTGCCAGCAGTCTTGGGATACAGGGAGTTTCACCCCTCCACTTT. This sequence joins TRBV6-5 and TRBJ1-6, with D tentatively TRBD1 (6 bases). In germline, CDR1 is MNHEY, CDR2 SVGAGI. The CDR3 runs 15 residues. Trimming cost V 5 bases and J 9 bases, with 17 bases left between them.

The rearrangement links TRBV28 to TRBJ1-2; 7 bases match TRBD1. From germline, CDR1 is MDHEN and CDR2 SYDVKM. CDR3 length: 16 residues. The V segment lost 6 bases and the J segment 2 bases; nucleotides outside the gene matches: 12. The CDR3 protein is CASRRTGTARNYGYTF. CDR3 nucleotide sequence: TGTGCCAGCAGGCGGACGGGGACAGCGAGAAACTATGGCTACACCTTC.

V is TRBV18 and J is TRBJ1-1; 7 nucleotides agree with TRBD1. The germline CDR1 and CDR2 sequences are KGHSH and LQKENI. The CDR3 spans 17 residues. V shed 1 base and J 3 bases; nucleotides not matched to a gene: 11. CDR3 region: CASSPRDSRGSYTEAFF. In nucleotides, the CDR3 is TGTGCCAGCTCACCACGGGACAGCCGTGGGTCATACACTGAAGCTTTCTTT.

This chain links TRBV28 with TRBJ1-4; D gene unclear. Germline V gene lookup returns CDR1 MDHEN and CDR2 SYDVKM. V was clipped by 6 bases and J by 7 bases, with 18 bases between them. The CDR3 is 15 amino acids. CDR3 in DNA: TGTGCCAGCAGCGAACTACCGGGGTCGGGTGAAAAACTGTTTTTT. Its protein is CASSELPGSGEKLFF.

V usage is TRBV19 and J usage is TRBJ2-3, with 14 bases lining up with TRBD2. The germline V gene has CDR1 LNHDA and CDR2 SQIVND (reference sequence). The J segment lost 0 bases and the V segment lost 0 bases, leaving 17 bases of the junction unmatched. This CDR3 is 23 amino acids long. CDR3 sequence: CASSIDRATRLAGGGLSTDTQYF. The CDR3 nucleotides are TGTGCCAGTAGTATAGATCGGGCGACCCGACTAGCGGGGGGGGGTTTGAGCACAGATACGCAGTATTTT.

The V call is TRBV19, the J call TRBJ1-1, with TRBD1 matching over 9 bases. The V gene end was trimmed by 1 base and the J gene end by 7 bases; junction bases not matched to a gene: 7. Germline V CDR1 and CDR2: LNHDA, SQIVND (reference sequence). CDR3 size: 15 residues. This CDR3 is CASSIGIGTGFEAFF. In nucleotides, the CDR3 is TGTGCCAGTAGTATAGGTATTGGGACAGGGTTTGAAGCTTTCTTT.

The gene calls are TRBV2 and TRBJ2-7, with D uncertain. Trimming stripped 6 bases from V and 1 base from J, with 10 bases between. CDR1 SNHLY and CDR2 FYNNEI come from the germline V gene. The CDR3 is 13 residues long. In DNA, the CDR3 is TGTGCCAGCAGATTGGGCCGGTCCTACGAGCAGTACGTC. This gives the protein CASRLGRSYEQYV.

The CDR3: CASSLPRGSTDTQYF. The CDR3 nucleotides are TGTGCCAGCAGTTTGCCTCGCGGTAGCACAGATACGCAGTATTTT. The chain couples TRBV6-8 to TRBJ2-3; D unclear. V was cut by 4 bases and J by 0 bases, with 11 bases left in between. The CDR3 runs to 15 residues. Per germline, CDR1 MNHGY and CDR2 SAAAGT.

The chain uses TRBV27 and TRBJ1-4; D is unclear. Germline V gene data show CDR1 as MNHEY and CDR2 as SMNVEV (reference sequence). The V end lost 6 bases, the J end lost 1 base, and 12 bases lay between the germline ends. This CDR3 spans 15 amino acids. This chain's CDR3 is CASSPSGGTNEKLFF. The CDR3 region has the DNA TGTGCCAGCAGCCCCTCGGGAGGAACTAATGAAAAACTGTTTTTT.

V and J are TRBV3-1 (or the pseudogene TRBV3-2) and TRBJ1-2; perhaps TRBD1 as D (6 bases). The germline V and J ends were trimmed by 7 bases and 2 bases, with 17 bases remaining between them. This CDR3 spans 15 amino acids. From germline, CDR1 is LGHDT and CDR2 YNNKEL (reference sequence). For the CDR3, the DNA is TGTGCCAGCACCTTCGGGGCGGGGGGCAACTATGGCTACACCTTC. Encoded protein: CASTFGAGGNYGYTF.

This clone came up many times. CDR3 sequence (DNA): TGTGCTAGCAAAGGACAGGGCACTGGAAACACCATATATTTT. It translates to CASKGQGTGNTIYF. The chain combines TRBV12-5 with TRBJ1-3, with TRBD1 matching over 8 bases. V lost 9 bases and J lost 2; bases outside the gene matches: 6. CDR3 length equals 14 residues. Per germline, CDR1 LGHNT and CDR2 FRNRAP.

The V gene is TRBV4-1, the J gene TRBJ2-1; D remains unclear. Germline CDR1 reads MGHRA; CDR2 reads YSYEKL. The CDR3 runs 12 residues. The V gene lost 4 bases and the J gene lost 10 bases, with 11 bases spanning the gap. The CDR3 DNA reads as TGCGCCAGCAGCCCCCTCGGTCGGGAGCAGTTCTTC. Translating gives CASSPLGREQFF.

The J gene is TRBJ1-2, the V gene TRBV2; weak D call: TRBD1 (6 bases). The CDR3 is 14 amino acids. Deletions cut 6 bases from V and 4 bases from J, with 15 bases between. Germline CDR1 and CDR2: SNHLY and FYNNEI. CDR3 in DNA: TGTGCCAGCAGCGAGGGCAGGGGAAGCTATGGCTACACCTTC. Encoded protein: CASSEGRGSYGYTF. Filled out from reference TRBV2 and TRBJ1-2, the complete variable domain reads EPEVTQTPSHQVTQMGQEVILRCVPISNHLYFYWYRQILGQKVEFLVSFYNNEISEKSEIFDDQFSVERPDGSNFTLKIRSTKLEDSAMYFCASSEGRGSYGYTFGSGTRLTVV.

The J gene is TRBJ1-2, the V gene TRBV7-9; unclear D gene. V was cut by 5 bases and J by 4 bases, with 17 bases left in between. CDR1 SEHNR and CDR2 FQNEAQ come from the germline V gene (reference sequence). The CDR3 contains 15 residues. The CDR3 sequence is CASSRSELEGYGYTF. CDR3 coding DNA: TGTGCCAGCAGCCGCTCGGAGCTAGAGGGCTATGGCTACACCTTC.

The J gene is TRBJ1-6, the V gene TRBV5-1; D perhaps matches TRBD1 (5 bases). Trimming removed 4 bases from V and 4 bases from J, with 9 bases in between. The CDR3 extends over 14 amino acids. Germline V gives CDR1 SGHRS, CDR2 YFSETQ. The CDR3 protein is CASSPGGYNSPLHF. CDR3 coding DNA: TGCGCCAGCAGCCCGGGGGGGTATAATTCACCCCTCCACTTT.

This chain connects TRBV30 to TRBJ2-7; the match to TRBD1 covers 7 bases. J was trimmed by 9 bases and V by 1 base; bases with no gene match: 6. The length of the CDR3 is 12 residues. The V gene's germline CDR1 is GTSNPN and CDR2 SVGIG (reference sequence). CDR3 nucleotide sequence: TGTGCCTGGAGTGAGGGACAGTCGTGGCAGTACTTC. Translating it yields CAWSEGQSWQYF.

Notes on this clone: The junction and the germline gene differ at one end; a read error may be behind it. The V gene is TRBV6-1, the J gene TRBJ2-5; 11 bases align to TRBD2. CDR3 length equals 16 residues. The germline CDR1 and CDR2 sequences are MNHNS and SASEGT. CDR3 sequence reads: CASSEASGGPQATQYF. The CDR3 nucleotides read TGTGCCAGCAGTGAGGCTAGCGGGGGGCCTCAAGCGACCCAGTACTTC.